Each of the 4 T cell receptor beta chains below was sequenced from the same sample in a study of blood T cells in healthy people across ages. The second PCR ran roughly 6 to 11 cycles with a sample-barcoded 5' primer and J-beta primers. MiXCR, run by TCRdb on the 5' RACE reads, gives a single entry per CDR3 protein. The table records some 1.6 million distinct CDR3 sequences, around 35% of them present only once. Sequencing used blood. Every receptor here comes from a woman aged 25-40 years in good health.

CDR3 DNA: TGTGCCACCAGCGGGGACTTGGGCATTCAGTACTTC. Amino acids: CATSGDLGIQYF. The gene calls are TRBV24-1 and TRBJ2-4; weak D call: TRBD2 (6 bases). Germline CDR1 is KGHDR and CDR2 is SFDVKD. V dropped 7 bases and J dropped 9 bases, with 12 bases sitting between them. CDR3 size: 12 residues.

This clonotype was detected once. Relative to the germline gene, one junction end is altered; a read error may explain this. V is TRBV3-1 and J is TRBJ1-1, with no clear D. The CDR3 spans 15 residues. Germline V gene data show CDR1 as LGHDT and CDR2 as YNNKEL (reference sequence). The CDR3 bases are TGTACCAGCAGCCAAGATCTTACTGGTGGGGCTGAAGCTTTCTTT. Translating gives CTSSQDLTGGAEAFF.

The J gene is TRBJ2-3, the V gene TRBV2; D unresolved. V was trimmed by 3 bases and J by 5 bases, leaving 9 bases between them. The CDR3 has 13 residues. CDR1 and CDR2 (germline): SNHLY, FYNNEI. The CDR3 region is CASSDTNLDTQYF. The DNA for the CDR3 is TGTGCCAGCAGTGACACCAACCTAGATACGCAGTATTTT.

The CDR3 sequence: CASSAGTYQETQYF. The CDR3 DNA follows: TGTGCCAGCAGTGCGGGGACGTACCAAGAGACCCAGTACTTC. The gene calls are TRBV6-6 and TRBJ2-5, with a weak D call TRBD2 (6 bases). CDR1 MNHNY and CDR2 SVGAGI come from the germline V gene (reference sequence). Trimming removed 5 bases from V and 0 bases from J, with 10 bases in between. CDR3 size: 14 residues.